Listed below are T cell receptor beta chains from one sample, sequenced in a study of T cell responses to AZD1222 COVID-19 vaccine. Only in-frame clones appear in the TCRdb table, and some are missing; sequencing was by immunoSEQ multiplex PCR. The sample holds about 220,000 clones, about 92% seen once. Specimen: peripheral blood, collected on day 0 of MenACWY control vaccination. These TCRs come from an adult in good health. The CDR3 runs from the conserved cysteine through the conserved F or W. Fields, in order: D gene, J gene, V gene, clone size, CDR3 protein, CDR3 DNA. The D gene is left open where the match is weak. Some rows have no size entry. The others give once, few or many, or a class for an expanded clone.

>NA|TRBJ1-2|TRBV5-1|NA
CASSTGGNYGYTF
TGCGCCAGCAGTACGGGGGGAAACTATGGCTACACCTTC
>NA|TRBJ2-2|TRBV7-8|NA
CASSLALVSNTGELFF
TGTGCCAGCAGCTTAGCGCTGGTTTCGAACACCGGGGAGCTGTTTTTT
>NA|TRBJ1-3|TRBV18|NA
CASSPPGGSGNTIYF
TGTGCCAGCTCACCCCCCGGGGGTTCTGGAAACACCATATATTTT
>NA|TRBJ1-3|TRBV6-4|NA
CASSPSPGSSGNTIYF
TGTGCCAGCAGTCCCTCGCCGGGCAGCTCTGGAAACACCATATATTTT
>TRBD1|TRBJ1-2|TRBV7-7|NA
CASSWTGPVGYTF
TGTGCCAGCAGCTGGACAGGGCCCGTTGGCTACACCTTC
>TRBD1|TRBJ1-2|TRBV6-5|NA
CASSAGGGNYGYTF
TGTGCCAGCAGCGCAGGGGGAGGGAACTATGGCTACACCTTC
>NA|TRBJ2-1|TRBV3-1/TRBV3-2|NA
CASSSQGFGEQFF
TGTGCCAGCAGCTCTCAGGGTTTTGGTGAGCAGTTCTTC
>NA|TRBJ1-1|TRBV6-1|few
CASSERHYTEAFF
TGTGCCAGCAGTGAACGCCATTACACTGAAGCTTTCTTT
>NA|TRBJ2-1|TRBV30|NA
CAWQTGTETYNEQFF
TGTGCCTGGCAGACCGGGACGGAGACCTACAATGAGCAGTTCTTC
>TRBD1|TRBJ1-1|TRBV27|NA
CASSREQGSPEAFF
TGTGCCAGCAGCCGAGAACAGGGGTCCCCTGAAGCTTTCTTT
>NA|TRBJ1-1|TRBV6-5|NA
CASTRDRNPEAFF
TGTGCCAGCACCAGAGACAGGAACCCTGAAGCTTTCTTT
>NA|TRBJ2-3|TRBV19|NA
CASSDQGFSTSTDTQYF
TGTGCCAGTAGTGACCAAGGCTTTTCTACTAGCACAGATACGCAGTATTTT
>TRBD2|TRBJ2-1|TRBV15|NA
CATSRGLAGVKEQFF
TGTGCCACCAGCAGGGGACTAGCGGGGGTCAAGGAGCAGTTCTTC
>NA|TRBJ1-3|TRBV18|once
CASSPPGGFPTGNTIYF
TGTGCCAGCTCACCACCGGGGGGATTCCCCACTGGAAACACCATATATTTT
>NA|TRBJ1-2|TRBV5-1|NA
CASSSQGNWAGYTF
TGCGCCAGCAGCTCACAGGGTAATTGGGCTGGCTACACCTTC
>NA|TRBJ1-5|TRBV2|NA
CASNEGPDQIPQHF
TGTGCCAGCAACGAGGGACCGGATCAGATCCCCCAGCATTTT
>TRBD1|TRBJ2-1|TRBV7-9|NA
CASSLATGNEQFF
TGTGCCAGCAGCTTAGCGACAGGGAATGAGCAGTTCTTC
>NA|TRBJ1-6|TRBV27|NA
CASSLQGQIYNSPLHF
TGTGCCAGCAGTTTACAAGGACAAATCTATAATTCACCCCTCCACTTT
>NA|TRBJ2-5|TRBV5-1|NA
CASSLDTGRETQYF
TGCGCCAGCAGCTTGGATACAGGGCGAGAGACCCAGTACTTC
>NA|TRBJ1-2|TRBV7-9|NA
CASSLAGRLTASNYGYTF
TGTGCCAGCAGCTTAGCGGGCAGGCTAACCGCCTCTAACTATGGCTACACCTTC
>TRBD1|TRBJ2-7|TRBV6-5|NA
CASTDRGPYEQYF
TGTGCCAGCACCGACAGGGGACCCTACGAGCAGTACTTC
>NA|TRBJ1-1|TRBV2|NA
CASSQQGMNTEAFF
TGTGCCAGCAGTCAACAGGGAATGAACACTGAAGCTTTCTTT
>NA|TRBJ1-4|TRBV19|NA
CASRHGRRATNEKLFF
TGTGCCAGTAGGCACGGACGGAGAGCAACTAATGAAAAACTGTTTTTT
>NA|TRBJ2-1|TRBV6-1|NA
CASSEAGGQFF
TGTGCCAGCAGTGAAGCAGGTGGGCAGTTCTTC
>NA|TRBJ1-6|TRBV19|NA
CASSTGSPLHF
TGTGCCAGTAGTACGGGTTCACCCCTCCACTTT
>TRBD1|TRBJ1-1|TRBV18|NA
CASSPLDRANTEAFF
TGTGCCAGCTCACCGCTGGACAGGGCGAACACTGAAGCTTTCTTT
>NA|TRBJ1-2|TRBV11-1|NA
CASSRGNVQSYGYTF
TGTGCCAGCAGCCGAGGAAACGTACAAAGCTATGGCTACACCTTC
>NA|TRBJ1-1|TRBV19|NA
CASSPMPGTGNTEAFF
TGTGCCAGTAGTCCCATGCCCGGGACGGGGAACACTGAAGCTTTCTTT
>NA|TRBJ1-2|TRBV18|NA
CASSPLPGIDNGYTF
TGTGCCAGCTCACCCCTTCCCGGAATAGACAATGGCTACACCTTC
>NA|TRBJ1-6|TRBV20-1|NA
CSASGVQGSYNSPLHF
TGCAGTGCTAGTGGGGTCCAGGGCTCCTATAATTCACCCCTCCACTTT
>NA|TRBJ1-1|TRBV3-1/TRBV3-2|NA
CASSPKFSQDKETEAFF
TGTGCCAGCAGCCCAAAATTCTCACAGGATAAGGAAACTGAAGCTTTCTTT
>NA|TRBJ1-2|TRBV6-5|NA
CASSYTGTDSYGYTF
TGTGCCAGCAGTTACACCGGGACCGATTCCTATGGCTACACCTTC
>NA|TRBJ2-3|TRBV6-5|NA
CASSYYPPDTQYF
TGTGCCAGCAGTTACTATCCCCCAGATACGCAGTATTTT
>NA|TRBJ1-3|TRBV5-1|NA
CASSLGLGGSSGNTIYF
TGCGCCAGCAGCTTGGGCTTAGGGGGATCCTCTGGAAACACCATATATTTT
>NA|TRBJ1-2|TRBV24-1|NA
CATSDTLDGYTF
TGTGCCACCAGTGATACCCTGGATGGCTACACCTTC
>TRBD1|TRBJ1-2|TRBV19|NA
CASNPTGSGDGYTF
TGTGCCAGTAACCCGACAGGGTCCGGGGATGGCTACACCTTC
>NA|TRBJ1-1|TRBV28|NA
CASSLFAGYEAFF
TGTGCCAGCAGTTTATTCGCCGGATATGAAGCTTTCTTT
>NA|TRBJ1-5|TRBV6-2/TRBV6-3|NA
CASSDSSHRRNQPQHF
TGTGCCAGCAGCGACTCGTCCCACCGGAGGAATCAGCCCCAGCATTTT
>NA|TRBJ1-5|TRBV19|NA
CASSMNGGRAQPQHF
TGTGCCAGTAGTATGAACGGGGGGCGTGCCCAGCCCCAGCATTTT
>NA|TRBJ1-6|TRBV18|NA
CASSPGRVGSPLHF
TGTGCCAGCTCACCAGGCAGGGTCGGATCACCCCTCCACTTT
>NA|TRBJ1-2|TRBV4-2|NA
CASSPGALRAGYGYTF
TGTGCCAGCAGCCCTGGGGCGCTGAGGGCAGGCTATGGCTACACCTTC
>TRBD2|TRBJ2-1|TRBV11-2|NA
CASSFLSGGYNEQFF
TGTGCCAGCAGCTTTTTAAGCGGGGGTTACAATGAGCAGTTCTTC
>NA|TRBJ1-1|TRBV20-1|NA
CSAAQGTEAFF
TGCAGTGCCGCGCAGGGGACTGAAGCTTTCTTT
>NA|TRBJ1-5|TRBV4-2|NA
CASSQVIRGNQPQHF
TGTGCCAGCAGCCAAGTGATCAGGGGCAATCAGCCCCAGCATTTT
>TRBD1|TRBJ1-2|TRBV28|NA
CASSPQSHGTGLDGYTF
TGTGCCAGCAGTCCCCAGTCCCATGGGACAGGGTTGGATGGCTACACCTTC
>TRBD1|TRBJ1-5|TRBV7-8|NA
CASSLGMRTGGPYSNQPQHF
TGTGCCAGCAGCTTAGGGATGAGGACAGGGGGTCCTTATAGCAATCAGCCCCAGCATTTT
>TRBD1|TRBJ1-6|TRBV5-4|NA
CASSDGQGMSPYNSPLHF
TGTGCCAGCAGCGACGGACAGGGAATGTCCCCCTATAATTCACCCCTCCACTTT
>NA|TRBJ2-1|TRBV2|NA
CASSDAVSYNEQFF
TGTGCCAGCAGTGATGCGGTGTCCTACAATGAGCAGTTCTTC
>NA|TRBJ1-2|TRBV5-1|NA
CASSPVPARGYTF
TGCGCCAGCAGCCCGGTTCCGGCCCGTGGCTACACCTTC
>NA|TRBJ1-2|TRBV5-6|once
CASSSAGGAGYGYTF
TGTGCCAGCAGCTCGGCGGGGGGCGCGGGCTATGGCTACACCTTC
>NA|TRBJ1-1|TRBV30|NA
CAWRKGRLNTEAFF
TGTGCCTGGAGAAAGGGGCGGCTGAACACTGAAGCTTTCTTT
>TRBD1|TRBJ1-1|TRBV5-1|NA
CASSFNTGGGTEAFF
TGCGCCAGCAGCTTTAACACAGGGGGTGGCACTGAAGCTTTCTTT
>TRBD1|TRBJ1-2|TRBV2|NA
CASRGTGERGHGYTF
TGTGCCAGCAGAGGGACAGGGGAAAGAGGGCATGGCTACACCTTC
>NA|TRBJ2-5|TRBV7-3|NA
CASSSGLKETQYF
TGTGCCAGCAGCTCGGGACTGAAAGAGACCCAGTACTTC
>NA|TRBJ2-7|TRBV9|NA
CASSVGGSGYEQYF
TGTGCCAGCAGCGTAGGGGGGAGCGGCTACGAGCAGTACTTC